Below, one T cell receptor beta chain is given with its context. The data belong to a study of blood T cell repertoires in COVID-19. Study-level information: Nucleic acid was either cDNA or gDNA, and it came from T cells, B-cell-depleted T cells, or PBMCs.

Grouping used clinical history reported by participants in a survey and questionnaire. Produced via immunoSEQ multiplex PCR; TCRdb's table is partial and in-frame only. The sample contains about 210,000 clones, about 87% of which appear only once. The CDR3 spans 16 residues. The junction had 5 bases not matched to a gene; V was cut back by 3 bases and J by 1 base. Germline assignment: CDR1 SGHTA and CDR2 FQGNSA. The chain recombines TRBV7-2 with TRBJ2-3; 9 bases agree with TRBD2. Material for sequencing was PBMCs or T cells enriched from blood (not recorded which). This sequence originates from a woman between 40 and 55 years old with acute COVID-19. The CDR3 sequence is CASSLRRGGGTDTQYF. The DNA of the CDR3 is TGTGCCAGCAGCTTGCGGCGCGGGGGGGGCACAGATACGCAGTATTTT.